These 11 T cell receptor beta chains were all obtained from the same sample, sequenced in a study of T-cell memory formation after mild COVID-19. MiXCR was run by TCRdb on the 5' RACE reads, yielding one entry per CDR3 protein. The table includes about 210,000 distinct CDR3 sequences, 25% to 35% detected once. The sample comprised PBMCs or a T cell subset sorted from them (not recorded which). Receptor source: an adult woman who had mild COVID-19 (a few samples of this study predate the infection). Cell type and time point are not known.

This clonotype turned up a few times. The chain joins TRBV7-8 to TRBJ2-3; 8 nucleotides match TRBD2. CDR1 is SGHVS, CDR2 FQNEAQ, per germline. Trimming removed 2 bases from V and 4 bases from J; junction bases left unmatched: 8. The CDR3 length is 16 residues. The CDR3 region is CASSLRTSLGADTQYF. For the CDR3, the DNA is TGTGCCAGCAGCTTAAGGACTAGCTTAGGGGCAGATACGCAGTATTTT.

V is TRBV25-1 and J is TRBJ2-7; 7 bases line up with TRBD1. Losses at the gene ends were 3 bases for V and 2 bases for J; bases not matched to a gene: 10. The germline V gene encodes CDR1 MGHDK and CDR2 SYGVNS. CDR3 length equals 16 residues. CDR3 region: CASSDYQWTGPYEQYF. As DNA, the CDR3 is TGTGCCAGCAGTGACTACCAGTGGACAGGTCCCTACGAGCAGTACTTC.

There are many counts of this clonotype. This chain's CDR3 is CSRVESNTDTQYF. The CDR3 coding sequence is TGCAGCAGGGTGGAAAGTAACACAGATACGCAGTATTTT. This chain links TRBV20-1 with TRBJ2-3, with D perhaps TRBD1 (5 bases). CDR3 length equals 13 residues. Germline-derived CDR1 and CDR2 are DFQATT and SNEGSKA (reference sequence).

This clonotype occurred a few times. The chain is built from TRBV6-2 or TRBV6-3 and TRBJ2-1; 9 bases agree with TRBD1. V shed 5 bases and J 6 bases; nucleotides not matched to a gene: 8. Per germline, CDR1 MNHEY and CDR2 SVGEGT. CDR3 length: 15 residues. CDR3 sequence reads: CASSQSGTGFNEQFF. CDR3 DNA sequence: TGTGCCAGCAGTCAATCCGGGACAGGGTTCAATGAGCAGTTCTTC.

V and J are TRBV27 and TRBJ2-7; no clear D gene. The CDR3 contains 15 residues. CDR1 and CDR2 (germline): MNHEY, SMNVEV (reference sequence). Trimming took off 5 bases at V and 3 bases at J, with 17 bases between the two ends. DNA of the CDR3: TGTGCCAGCAGTCTTGGTAGAGGATCCGACTACGAGCAGTACTTC. Encoded protein: CASSLGRGSDYEQYF.

The table lists this clonotype with a few counts. The chain recombines TRBV7-9 with TRBJ2-7, with 7 bases aligning to TRBD1. V shed 5 bases and J 3 bases; nucleotides not matched to a gene: 16. The CDR3 totals 17 residues. CDR1 is SEHNR, CDR2 FQNEAQ, per germline (reference sequence). The CDR3 loop is CASSDSPRGTDNYEQYF. CDR3 coding DNA: TGTGCCAGCAGCGATAGCCCTAGAGGGACAGATAACTACGAGCAGTACTTC.

CDR3 DNA: TGTGCCAGCAGCCGCGGGCCAGGCCAAGAGACCCAGTACTTC. As protein: CASSRGPGQETQYF. J is TRBJ2-5 and V is TRBV7-3, with a possible D match to TRBD2 (5 bases). Germline V lookup: CDR1 SGHTA, CDR2 FQGTGA. The CDR3 length is 14 residues. Trimming took off 5 bases at V and 1 base at J, with 11 bases between the two ends.

This clonotype has only a few counts. Relative to the germline gene, one junction end is altered; a read error may explain this. The chain couples TRBV7-2 to TRBJ2-3; either TRBD1 or TRBD2 may fit D (5 bases each). The CDR3 loop spans 15 amino acids. The germline V gene encodes CDR1 SGHTA and CDR2 FQGNSA. CDR3 sequence (DNA): TGTGCCAGCAGCCTAGCAGGGTTTAGGACAGATACGCAGTATTTT. It codes for CASSLAGFRTDTQYF.

This chain links TRBV24-1 with TRBJ2-1; the match to TRBD2 covers 11 bases. The CDR3 has 13 amino acids. Germline trimming cut 10 bases from V and 6 bases from J; bases unmatched to any gene: 4. Germline-derived CDR1 and CDR2 are KGHDR and SFDVKD. This CDR3 reads CATSGRARNEQFF. For the CDR3, the DNA is TGTGCCACTAGCGGGAGGGCCCGCAATGAGCAGTTCTTC.

The chain recombines TRBV6-5 with TRBJ2-1; 10 positions agree with TRBD2. The CDR3 contains 15 residues. V gave up 4 bases and J gave up 4 bases; unmatched junction bases: 4. Germline V CDR1 and CDR2: MNHEY, SVGAGI. CDR3 bases: TGTGCCAGCAGTTCGGGACTAGCGAGGTACAATGAGCAGTTCTTC. This gives the protein CASSSGLARYNEQFF.

This chain connects TRBV4-3 to TRBJ2-7, with TRBD2 matching over 7 bases. The CDR3 sequence is 15 residues long. With V trimmed by 3 bases and J by 3 bases, 8 bases remained unmatched. Germline values: CDR1 LGHNA, CDR2 YSLEER. CDR3 bases: TGCGCCAGCAGCCACTCAAGGGACTACTTCTACGAGCAGTACTTC. Translated, it gives CASSHSRDYFYEQYF.